This T cell receptor beta chain was obtained from a study of T cell responses to AZD1222 COVID-19 vaccine (dated by TCRdb to the early 2020s). For the wider study: TCR sequencing was performed for about 250 trial participants, of whom about 200 were given two doses of AZD1222 and around 26 were given two doses of MenACWY control vaccine. Trial participants were enrolled by age into subgroups of 18-55, 56-69 and 70-plus years, and around 150, 28 and 57 TCR-sequenced participants, respectively, were included in these subgroups. The paper's findings and limits, for the study overall: Conclusions about previously exposed vaccinees were limited because only six or seven AZD1222 recipients were SARS-CoV-2 seropositive at baseline. The 56-69-year group was small, and its depth increase did not reach significance, likely because of low power. Participants were mostly white British and included more females than males, and it was suggested by the authors that clonal diversity may have been underestimated. Reportedly, almost half of the unique spike-specific TCRs recognized epitopes lying outside the regions that are mutated in the B.1.351 and B.1.1.7 variants. Because no day 14 peak-response samples were available, the repertoires could be characterized only after the peak T cell response. The vaccine-associated CD4 TCRs covered the entire spike protein, and the dominant responses fell in regions 160-218 and 743-854. Spike-specific TCR breadth and depth rose significantly after two AZD1222 doses compared with day 0 and with MenACWY recipients.

Only a few counts were recorded for this clone. Its antigen is not yet known. Base qualities were left out, and no much larger clone turns up one base away. Trimming at the junction amounts to 1 base on V and 7 bases on J, and the germline ends lie 20 bases apart. CDR1 and CDR2 were assigned from the germline V gene (reference sequence) as LGHDT and YNNKEL. The CDR3, cysteine through phenylalanine, is 18 amino acids long. Only the CDR3 portion is preserved as DNA: 54 bases, with reading frame beginning at the first base. The CDR3 regions of human TCRbeta chains were analyzed by immunosequencing. The authors' analysis ran thus. Repertoire TCRs were matched against a reference library of SARS-CoV-2-specific TCRs generated with the MIRA antigen-specificity platform. Breadth meant the fraction of unique TCRs that were SARS-CoV-2-associated, whereas depth meant the fraction of total T cells that were SARS-CoV-2-associated. Using the MIRA data, every spike-specific TCR was mapped to the spike region that the TCR reacted to and assigned to either a CD4 or a CD8 class. Log10-transformed breadth and depth values were compared by one-way ANOVA with Sidak's multiple comparisons tests. TCRdb took this table from immuneACCESS and kept in-frame rearrangements with V and J called. Such tables lack part of the clones; where checked against another copy, unresolved V genes explain under half of the gap, and the rest is unexplained. V and J calls and clone size are given by that table; D and trimming were obtained from the DNA. The sample table records about 170,000 clones; about 83% of these occur just once. 0.85% to 1.1% of the sample lies in the top ten.

Sample time point, as interpreted from the label and publication: about 28 days (+/-7) after the second vaccine dose. AZD1222 recipients whose second dose came at about 4 weeks and those whose second dose came at about 12 weeks were combined into one group, since spike-specific TCR depth and breadth did not differ between the two schedules. The vaccinee samples were drawn from two UK trials, COV001 and COV002, one of which was a single-blind randomized controlled phase 2/3 trial testing AZD1222 (ChAdOx1 nCoV-19) in healthy adults. For TCRbeta chain sequencing, PBMC samples from trial participants were taken at day 0 and at day 28 after the second dose.

The sample here was peripheral blood, taken 28 days after the second AZD1222 dose. The receptor was derived from an adult who received the AZD1222 COVID-19 vaccine. The V and J segments used are TRBV3-1 (or the pseudogene TRBV3-2) and TRBJ1-6, with the D gene not confidently named. The CDR3 in this case is CASSQVTGQVSGNSPLHF. The DNA sequence is given as TGTGCCAGCAGCCAAGTGACTGGTCAGGTGAGCGGGAATTCACCCCTCCACTTT.